One and the same sample provided the 9 T cell receptor beta chains below, sequenced in a study of early T cells in non-severe SARS-CoV-2 infection. TCRdb reprocessed the 5' RACE reads via MiXCR and lists one record per CDR3 protein. Among fewer than 85,000 distinct CDR3 sequences listed, 7.5% to 10% were seen once. Sample: whole blood. The receptors shown here come from an adult who was a healthcare worker with PCR-confirmed SARS-CoV-2 infection or an uninfected control (not recorded which).

The chain is built from TRBV20-1 and TRBJ2-1, with 7 bases identical to TRBD2. Germline assignment: CDR1 DFQATT and CDR2 SNEGSKA (reference sequence). J lost 3 bases, V lost 2 bases, and 16 bases had no gene match. The length of the CDR3 is 18 residues. The CDR3 DNA follows: TGCAGTGCTAGATCAGCGGGAAGCCTTTCAAGTGGCTACAATGAGCAGTTCTTC. It translates to CSARSAGSLSSGYNEQFF.

This clonotype was counted many times. The V gene is TRBV7-2, the J gene TRBJ2-1; D call uncertain. The CDR3 is 12 residues long. With 5 bases removed from V and 7 bases from J, the gap between germline ends came to 9 bases. Germline V gene lookup returns CDR1 SGHTA and CDR2 FQGNSA. CDR3: CASSMTVNEQFF. DNA of the CDR3: TGTGCCAGCAGCATGACGGTTAATGAGCAGTTCTTC.

This clonotype was detected ten times or more. The chain's CDR3 is CASSLGGGTRSPNEQFF. In DNA form, the CDR3 reads TGTGCCAGCAGCTTAGGCGGGGGGACTCGATCACCCAATGAGCAGTTCTTC. The rearrangement links TRBV5-4 to TRBJ2-1; 8 positions match TRBD2. This CDR3 is built from 17 residues. With 2 bases clipped from V and 6 bases from J, the junction kept 13 bases outside the gene matches. The germline gives CDR1 SGHNT, CDR2 YYREEE (reference sequence).

In this sample, this clonotype turned up a few times. This rearrangement joins TRBV20-1 to TRBJ1-1; weak D call: TRBD1 (5 bases). The germline V and J ends were trimmed by 3 bases and 4 bases, with 12 bases remaining between them. Per the germline V gene, CDR1 is DFQATT and CDR2 is SNEGSKA (reference sequence). CDR3 length: 13 residues. The CDR3 DNA is TGCAGTGCTAGTCCGGGGGACGGCACTGAAGCTTTCTTT. This codes for CSASPGDGTEAFF.

This clonotype was picked up a small number of times. CDR3 loop: CASQDRLSYNEQFF. As DNA, the CDR3 is TGTGCCAGCCAGGACAGACTTTCCTACAATGAGCAGTTCTTC. This rearrangement joins TRBV28 to TRBJ2-1, with D tentatively TRBD1 (6 bases). The germline gives CDR1 MDHEN, CDR2 SYDVKM. This CDR3 is 14 amino acids long. The V gene lost 8 bases and the J gene lost 1 base, with 12 bases spanning the gap.

Concerning this clonotype: This may arise from a read error, as a much more abundant clone is one base away. The chain uses TRBV7-8 and TRBJ1-1, with TRBD1 identical over 9 bases. V shed 4 bases and J 3 bases; nucleotides not matched to a gene: 6. This CDR3 has 15 amino acids. Germline values: CDR1 SGHVS, CDR2 FQNEAQ. CDR3 loop: CASSSRDRGDTEAFF. In DNA form, the CDR3 reads TGTGCCAGCAGCTCACGAGACAGGGGGGACACTGAAGCTTTCTTT.

The table lists this clonotype with many counts. The chain is built from TRBV21-1 and TRBJ2-7. TRBV21-1 constitutes a pseudogene. The CDR3 is 14 amino acids. The DNA for the CDR3 is TGTGCCAGCAGCAAAAGCGCAGGAACTCCTACGTTGGACTTC. This gives the protein CASSKSAGTPTLDF.

This clonotype was counted between two and nine times. This chain links TRBV12-3 or TRBV12-4 with TRBJ2-5; 7 bases map to TRBD1. The CDR3 runs to 15 residues. Trimming at V came to 3 bases and at J to 1 base, leaving 5 bases not matched to a gene. CDR3 bases: TGTGCCAGCAGTTTGTACAGGGGACCCCAAGAGACCCAGTACTTC. It specifies CASSLYRGPQETQYF.

This clonotype has a count of ten or more. CDR3 nucleotides: TGTGCCTGGAGGCCGGGGTTCACTGAAGCTTTCTTT. Protein: CAWRPGFTEAFF. V is TRBV30 and J is TRBJ1-1; D call uncertain. V was clipped by 3 bases and J by 4 bases, with 9 bases between them. This CDR3 has 12 residues. In germline, CDR1 is GTSNPN, CDR2 SVGIG (reference sequence).